The T cell receptor beta chain under discussion was sequenced for a study of T cells in localized non-small cell lung cancer. Measured with immunoSEQ multiplex PCR; TCRdb has only the in-frame clones, and not every one. The profile covers some 7,000 clones, with 23% appearing a single time and roughly 3.9% taken by the ten largest. CDR1 is SNHLY and CDR2 is FYNNEI in the germline V gene. This CDR3 region has 13 residues. V was cut by 7 bases and J by 2 bases, with 12 bases left in between. This clone came up a few times. The chain couples TRBV2 to TRBJ2-7, with D perhaps matching TRBD1 (6 bases). Sequences were derived from lung tumor tissue, sampled before any cancer treatment. The sequence was obtained from a man aged 35 to 69 with stage III squamous cell lung carcinoma. As DNA, the CDR3 is TGTGCCAGCAACGTGGGGACAACCTACGAGCAGTACTTC. Protein sequence: CASNVGTTYEQYF. The full variable domain, its missing parts supplied by reference TRBV2 and TRBJ2-7, is EPEVTQTPSHQVTQMGQEVILRCVPISNHLYFYWYRQILGQKVEFLVSFYNNEISEKSEIFDDQFSVERPDGSNFTLKIRSTKLEDSAMYFCASNVGTTYEQYFGPGTRLTVT.